The sample holds many counts of the clone carrying this TCR beta chain. Its antigen is not known. V shed 4 bases, J shed 5 bases, and the junction held 10 bases outside the gene matches. The CDR3 has 14 residues. The V gene's germline CDR1 is SQVTM and CDR2 ANQGSEA. This record comes from a study of early T cells in non-severe SARS-CoV-2 infection. The wider study: Bulk RNA from unsorted whole blood was sequenced; chains were unpaired.

Individual cDNA molecules were tagged with unique molecular identifiers, the study reported. TCRdb used MiXCR to reprocess the 5' RACE reads, holding one entry per CDR3 protein. The repertoire has around 57,000 distinct CDR3 sequences, 5.9% of them found once; the top ten carry about 3.6%. General study points: Lookups in VDJdb leaned toward anti-spike CD8 responses and missed private and CD4 specificities.

Here the sequenced sample was whole blood, taken at baseline. The genes are TRBV29-1 and TRBJ2-5; 7 bases match TRBD1. This receptor was identified in an adult who was a healthcare worker with PCR-confirmed SARS-CoV-2 infection or an uninfected control (not recorded which). CDR3 loop: CSVAETGSGETQYF. The CDR3 coding sequence is TGCAGCGTTGCGGAGACAGGGAGCGGTGAGACCCAGTACTTC.